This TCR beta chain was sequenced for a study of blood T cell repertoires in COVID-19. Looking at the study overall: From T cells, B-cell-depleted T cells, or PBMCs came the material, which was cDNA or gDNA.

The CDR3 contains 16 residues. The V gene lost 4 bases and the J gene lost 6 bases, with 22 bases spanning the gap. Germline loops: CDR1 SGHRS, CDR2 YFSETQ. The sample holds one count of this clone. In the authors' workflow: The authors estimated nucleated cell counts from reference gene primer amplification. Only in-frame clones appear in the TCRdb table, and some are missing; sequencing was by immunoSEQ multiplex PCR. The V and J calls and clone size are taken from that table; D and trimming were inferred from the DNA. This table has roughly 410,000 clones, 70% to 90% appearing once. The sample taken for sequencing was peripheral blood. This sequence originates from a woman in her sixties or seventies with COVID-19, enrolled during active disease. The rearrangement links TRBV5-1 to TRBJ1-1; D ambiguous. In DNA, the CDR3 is TGCGCCAGCAGCCGGTCCGAGCAGGCCCTGTTGGCTGAAGCTTTCTTT. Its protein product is CASSRSEQALLAEAFF.